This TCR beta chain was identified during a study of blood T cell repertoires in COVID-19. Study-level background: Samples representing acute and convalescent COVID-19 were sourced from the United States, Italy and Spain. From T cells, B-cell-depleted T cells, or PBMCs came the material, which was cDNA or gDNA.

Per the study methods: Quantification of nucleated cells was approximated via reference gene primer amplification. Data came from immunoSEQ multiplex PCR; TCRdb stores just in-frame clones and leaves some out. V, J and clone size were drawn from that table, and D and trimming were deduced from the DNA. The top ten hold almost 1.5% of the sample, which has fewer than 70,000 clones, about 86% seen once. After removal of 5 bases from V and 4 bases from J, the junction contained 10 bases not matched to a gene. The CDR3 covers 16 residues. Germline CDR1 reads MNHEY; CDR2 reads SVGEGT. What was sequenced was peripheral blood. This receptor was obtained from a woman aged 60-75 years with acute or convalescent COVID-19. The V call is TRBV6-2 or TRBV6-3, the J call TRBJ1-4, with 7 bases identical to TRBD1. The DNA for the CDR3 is TGTGCCAGCAGTGACAGGGTCGGTGATCTTAATGAAAAACTGTTTTTT. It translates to CASSDRVGDLNEKLFF.